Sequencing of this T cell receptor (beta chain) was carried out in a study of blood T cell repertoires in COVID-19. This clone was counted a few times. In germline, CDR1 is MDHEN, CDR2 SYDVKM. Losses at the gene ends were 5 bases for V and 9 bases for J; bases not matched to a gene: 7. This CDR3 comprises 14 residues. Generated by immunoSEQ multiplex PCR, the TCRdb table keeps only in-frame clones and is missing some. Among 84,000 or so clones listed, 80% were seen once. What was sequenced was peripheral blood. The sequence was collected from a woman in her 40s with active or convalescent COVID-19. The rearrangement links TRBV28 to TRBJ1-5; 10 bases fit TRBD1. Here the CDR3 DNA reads TGTGCCAGCAGTCCCGGGACAGGGGAATGGCCCCAGCATTTT. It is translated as CASSPGTGEWPQHF. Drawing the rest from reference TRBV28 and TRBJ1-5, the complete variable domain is DVKVTQSSRYLVKRTGEKVFLECVQDMDHENMFWYRQDPGLGLRLIYFSYDVKMKEKGDIPEGYSVSREKKERFSLILESASTNQTSMYLCASSPGTGEWPQHFGDGTRLSIL.